Presented here are 19 T cell receptor beta chains from one specimen sequenced in a study of PD-1 blockade in classical Hodgkin lymphoma. Only in-frame clones appear in the TCRdb table, and some are missing; sequencing was by immunoSEQ multiplex PCR. Of some 110,000 clones listed, approximately 89% are singletons. Time point reported: cycle 4 day 1 (C4D1), after less than 7 weeks of nivolumab. All patients experienced relapse after autologous stem cell transplantation, and brentuximab vedotin exposure was variable. The sample was peripheral blood mononuclear cells (PBMCs), taken before the fourth cycle of nivolumab. The receptors derive from a human donor with classical Hodgkin lymphoma.

The chain uses TRBV19 and TRBJ2-5; D is possibly TRBD2 (5 bases). V was cut by 5 bases and J by 1 base, with 17 bases left in between. CDR1 LNHDA and CDR2 SQIVND come from the germline V gene (reference sequence). The CDR3 length is 16 residues. The CDR3 DNA follows: TGTGCCAGTAGTTCACTCCGACTCCGGGGCCAAGAGACCCAGTACTTC. This gives the protein CASSSLRLRGQETQYF.

The rearrangement joins TRBV15 to TRBJ2-3; 9 nucleotides align to TRBD2. Germline trimming cut 5 bases from V and 0 bases from J; bases unmatched to any gene: 6. The germline gives CDR1 LNHNV, CDR2 YYDKDF (reference sequence). The CDR3 is 16 residues long. The CDR3 sequence: CATSARLAASTDTQYF. The CDR3 region has the DNA TGTGCCACCAGCGCCCGACTAGCGGCTAGCACAGATACGCAGTATTTT.

Worth noting for this clone: One end of the junction varies from germline; a read error may be responsible. The chain carries TRBV19 and TRBJ1-2; D uncertain. The length of the CDR3 is 13 residues. Per germline, CDR1 LNHDA and CDR2 SQIVND (reference sequence). The CDR3 DNA sequence: TGTGCCAGTAGTATGAGACCTTTACCGACCCGATCCTTC. It is translated as CASSMRPLPTRSF.

The chain recombines TRBV15 with TRBJ2-2; 9 bases align to TRBD2. Trimming cost V 5 bases and J 6 bases; bases outside gene matches: 10. From germline, CDR1 is LNHNV and CDR2 YYDKDF (reference sequence). The CDR3 is 16 amino acids. CDR3 loop: CATSATGTSSAGELFF. Written as DNA, the CDR3 is TGTGCCACCAGCGCCACCGGGACTAGCTCGGCCGGGGAGCTGTTTTTT.

The CDR3 loop is CASRSSRDLRGEQYF. For the CDR3, the DNA is TGTGCAAGTCGCTCCAGCCGGGACCTAAGGGGCGAGCAGTACTTC. V is TRBV12-2 and J is TRBJ2-7. TRBV12-2 is classified as a pseudogene. The CDR3 has 15 amino acids.

This clone was seen only once. The V call is TRBV5-8, the J call TRBJ1-1; TRBD1 might be the D (6 bases). Germline assignment: CDR1 SGHTS and CDR2 YDEGEE. V lost 1 base and J 0 bases, leaving 13 bases between the germline ends. CDR3 size: 16 residues. CDR3 sequence (DNA): TGTGCCAGCAGCTTGTTCGTCCGACAGGTGAACACTGAAGCTTTCTTT. It specifies CASSLFVRQVNTEAFF. Using reference TRBV5-8 and TRBJ1-1 for the parts outside the CDR3, the full variable domain is EAGVTQSPTHLIKTRGQQATLRCSPISGHTSVYWYQQALGLGLQFLLWYDEGEERNRGNFPPRFSGRQFPNYSSELNVNALELEDSALYLCASSLFVRQVNTEAFFGQGTRLTVV.

The chain employs TRBV25-1 and TRBJ1-2; D uncertain. V was trimmed by 2 bases and J by 4 bases, leaving 8 bases between them. The germline V gene has CDR1 MGHDK and CDR2 SYGVNS. The CDR3 consists of 13 residues. The CDR3 spells CASSENGPYGYTF. CDR3 bases: TGTGCCAGCAGTGAAAATGGACCCTATGGCTACACCTTC.

The chain joins TRBV2 to TRBJ2-7, with 11 bases lining up with TRBD1. The V gene's germline CDR1 is SNHLY and CDR2 FYNNEI. This CDR3 spans 15 amino acids. The junction had 7 bases not matched to a gene; V was cut back by 6 bases and J by 3 bases. CDR3 DNA sequence: TGTGCCAGCAGGGCCGGGACAGGGGGGAGCTACGAGCAGTACTTC. It codes for CASRAGTGGSYEQYF.

This chain links TRBV29-1 with TRBJ2-2, with D perhaps assigned TRBD1 or TRBD2 (5 bases each). Trimming cost V 8 bases and J 2 bases, with 9 bases left between them. In germline, CDR1 is SQVTM, CDR2 ANQGSEA. The CDR3 spans 12 residues. CDR3 in DNA: TGCAGCTTGAGGGGAAACACCGGGGAGCTGTTTTTT. Translation: CSLRGNTGELFF.

The V call is TRBV7-6, the J call TRBJ2-1; 7 positions agree with TRBD1. This CDR3 has 17 residues. J lost 6 bases, V lost 0 bases, and 11 bases had no gene match. Germline V lookup: CDR1 SGHVS, CDR2 FNYEAQ. This chain's CDR3 is CASSLAQAGGAGNEQFF. CDR3 DNA: TGTGCCAGCAGCTTAGCGCAGGCAGGGGGAGCCGGCAATGAGCAGTTCTTC.

The rearrangement links TRBV5-1 to TRBJ1-3, with TRBD1 as a possible D gene (5 bases). This CDR3 is 17 amino acids long. Germline CDR1 reads SGHRS; CDR2 reads YFSETQ. V gave up 0 bases and J gave up 0 bases, with 13 bases separating them. The CDR3 loop is CASSLDGGRVSGNTIYF. DNA of the CDR3: TGCGCCAGCAGCTTGGATGGGGGTCGTGTCTCTGGAAACACCATATATTTT. Combining the CDR3 with reference TRBV5-1 and TRBJ1-3 gives the whole variable domain KAGVTQTPRYLIKTRGQQVTLSCSPISGHRSVSWYQQTPGQGLQFLFEYFSETQRNKGNFPGRFSGRQFSNSRSEMNVSTLELGDSALYLCASSLDGGRVSGNTIYFGEGSWLTVV.

The rearrangement links TRBV10-3 to TRBJ1-4, with 8 nucleotides matching TRBD1. The V segment lost 6 bases and the J segment 4 bases; nucleotides outside the gene matches: 1. This CDR3 spans 13 amino acids. CDR1 and CDR2 (germline): ENHRY, SYGVKD. CDR3 protein: CAIRGQVNEKLFF. The CDR3 nucleotides are TGTGCCATCAGGGGACAGGTTAATGAAAAACTGTTTTTT.

This rearrangement joins TRBV6-6 to TRBJ2-5, with TRBD2 matching 7 bases. Germline CDR1 is MNHNY and CDR2 is SVGAGI (reference sequence). There are 15 residues in the CDR3. The ends lost 2 bases at V and 5 bases at J; junction bases unmatched: 8. CDR3 DNA sequence: TGTGCCAGCAGTTACGCTAGCGGAGGGCGGGAGACCCAGTACTTC. Translating it yields CASSYASGGRETQYF.

The chain employs TRBV18 and TRBJ1-2; no clear D gene. This CDR3 region has 13 residues. Trimming cost V 2 bases and J 2 bases, with 6 bases left between them. CDR1 KGHSH and CDR2 LQKENI come from the germline V gene. Written as DNA, the CDR3 is TGTGCCAGCTCACCAAGGGAAAACTATGGCTACACCTTC. It yields the protein CASSPRENYGYTF.

The V call is TRBV28, the J call TRBJ2-3; D is perhaps TRBD2 (6 bases). There are 16 residues in the CDR3. CDR1 MDHEN and CDR2 SYDVKM come from the germline V gene. Trimming shortened V by 5 bases and J by 0 bases, and 15 bases separated the two germline ends. In nucleotides, the CDR3 is TGTGCCAGCAGTACCCACGGGAGATCTAGCACAGATACGCAGTATTTT. It is translated as CASSTHGRSSTDTQYF.

The chain combines TRBV28 with TRBJ1-5; D call uncertain. Trimming pared 6 bases from V and 0 bases from J, leaving 15 bases between. Germline assignment: CDR1 MDHEN and CDR2 SYDVKM. The CDR3 consists of 16 residues. DNA of the CDR3: TGTGCCAGCAGCCCCCTCCCTCAGGATAGCAATCAGCCCCAGCATTTT. Residues: CASSPLPQDSNQPQHF.

This sequence joins TRBV7-9 and TRBJ2-1; TRBD2 matches 11 bases. The CDR3 spans 18 residues. J was trimmed by 5 bases and V by 5 bases; bases with no gene match: 14. The germline V gene has CDR1 SEHNR and CDR2 FQNEAQ (reference sequence). This CDR3 reads CASSPRLAGGIKDNEQFF. CDR3 sequence (DNA): TGTGCCAGCAGCCCTCGGCTAGCGGGAGGTATAAAGGACAATGAGCAGTTCTTC. Filled out from reference TRBV7-9 and TRBJ2-1, the complete variable domain reads DTGVSQNPRHKITKRGQNVTFRCDPISEHNRLYWYRQTLGQGPEFLTYFQNEAQLEKSRLLSDRFSAERPKGSFSTLEIQRTEQGDSAMYLCASSPRLAGGIKDNEQFFGPGTRLTVL.

This sequence joins TRBV20-1 and TRBJ2-7, with a weak D call TRBD2 (5 bases). The CDR3 loop spans 11 amino acids. Per the germline V gene, CDR1 is DFQATT and CDR2 is SNEGSKA (reference sequence). Trimming took 3 bases from V and 6 from J, leaving 9 bases between them. Here the CDR3 DNA reads TGCAGTGCTAGGACTAAAGGCGAGCAGTACTTC. Translated, it gives CSARTKGEQYF.

The chain has TRBV21-1 and TRBJ2-3; TRBD2 is the table's D call, not checked against the DNA. TRBV21-1 is recorded as a pseudogene. The CDR3 consists of 19 residues. The CDR3 loop reads CASREGSSGREISTDTQYF. The CDR3 region has the DNA TGTGCCAGCAGGGAGGGTTCTAGCGGGAGGGAAATTAGCACAGATACGCAGTATTTT.